The TCR beta chain described here comes from a study of Ad26.COV2.S vaccination and SARS-CoV-2 variants (dated by TCRdb to the early 2020s). For the study in its entirety: Donors in the vaccine arm were drawn from COV1001, a multicentre, randomized, double-blind, placebo-controlled phase I-IIa trial testing Ad26.COV2.S in healthy adults. Dosing of Ad26.COV2.S was intramuscular, at either 5x10^10 or 1x10^11 viral particles, delivered as one shot or as two shots spaced 56 days apart. TCRbeta repertoire sequencing served as the tool for gauging how specific and how broad the SARS-CoV-2-reactive T cell receptors were following Ad26.COV2.S vaccination. The TCR-sequenced set comprised about 32 samples: around 20 Ad26.COV2.S vaccine recipients, 5 placebo recipients and 8 SARS-CoV-2 convalescent individuals. Trial participants were randomized into five groups of five, in which low-dose or high-dose Ad26.COV2.S was given once or twice, or placebo was given on both occasions. Investigators remained blinded to trial group allocation during experiments and outcome assessment.

The investigation overall reported the following: The study was not powered for comparison of responses between vaccine doses or regimens. It was noted by the authors that total T cell responses may have been underestimated by the TCR breadth and depth analyses. Substantial breadth of spike-specific CD8+ and CD4+ T cell responses was reported after vaccination. Non-spike TCR breadth was comparable between vaccine and placebo recipients, consistent with the vaccine containing only spike. Ad26.COV2.S recipients had higher spike-specific TCR breadth than placebo recipients (P = 0.0014).

V is pruned by 5 bases and J by 6 bases, leaving 8 bases of the junction without a gene match. Reading the germline V gene (reference sequence) gives CDR1 MNHEY and CDR2 SMNVEV. The CDR3 measures 15 amino acids from cysteine to phenylalanine. CDR3 DNA only is kept here, 45 bases in frame from base 1. The immunoSEQ Assay was used to sequence TCRbeta CDR3 regions. After extraction, genomic DNA underwent amplification by bias-controlled multiplex PCR, followed by high-throughput sequencing. From the authors' description of their analysis: To quantify the absolute abundance of each unique TCRbeta CDR3 region, sequences were collapsed and filtered. T cell fraction was estimated by normalizing TCRbeta template counts to usable DNA, which was measured by amplifying reference genes present in all nucleated cells. Repertoire TCRs were annotated as SARS-CoV-2-specific by exact matching of V gene, CDR3 amino acid sequence and J gene to a known reactive TCR set. The reference SARS-CoV-2 TCR set came from MIRA and was filtered for enrichment in COVID-19-positive ImmuneCODE repertoires, removing public or cross-reactive TCRs. Using the MIRA antigens, annotated TCRs were further analysed by specific ORF or by position within an ORF. Breadth was defined as the number of annotated unique rearrangements divided by the total number of unique productive rearrangements, and depth was defined as the summed frequency of the annotated unique rearrangements. TCR breadth was compared between groups using two-sided Wilcoxon rank-sum tests. Here the immuneACCESS table is served through TCRdb, limited to in-frame sequences with V and J called. Missing clones are a known gap in these copies; in checked studies unresolved V genes cover under half, and the rest lacks a known reason. V and J calls and clone size are given by that table; D and trimming were obtained from the DNA. The sample includes 440,000 or so clones, with roughly 88% observed a single time. The top ten hold around 4.5% of the sample.

Comment on this clone: Its antigen remains unidentified. The input lacks base qualities; no much larger clone sits a single base away.

In light of the paper, this sample's treatment or condition label describes: around 19 received Ad26.COV2.S at low or high dose, single or two shots; 5 received placebo; per-sample allocation not given. For vaccine and placebo recipients, the sequenced repertoires came from samples collected on day 63 after the first injection. Between 29 July and 7 August 2020, Cohort 1b enrolled 25 adults aged 18-55 years at one site in Boston, USA. As a vaccine, Ad26.COV2.S was a replication-incompetent adenovirus type 26 vector that expressed a prefusion-stabilized SARS-CoV-2 spike protein derived from the original Wuhan strain.

The chain joins TRBV27 to TRBJ2-2; 8 central nucleotides agree with TRBD2. This receptor was obtained from a person aged 18-65 years who received the Ad26.COV2.S COVID-19 vaccine or a placebo. The input for sequencing was peripheral blood, taken in a trial of Ad26.COV2.S vaccine versus placebo. The DNA sequence is as follows: TGTGCCAGCAGTGTCGAGCGGGAGTGGGCCGGGGAGCTGTTTTTT. This yields the protein CASSVEREWAGELFF.